One and the same sample provided the 25 T cell receptor beta chains below, sequenced in a study of radiotherapy plus CTLA-4 blockade in lung cancer (dated by TCRdb to 2016 to 2019). Library method: the immunoSEQ multiplex PCR assay. This immuneACCESS table, as held by TCRdb, lists in-frame sequences with V and J called but not all clones. Of the missing ones, under half trace to an unresolved V gene in checked studies; the others have no known cause. The sample has 75,000 to 95,000 clones on record, about three quarters of them singletons. The top ten clones comprise over 11% of the sample. The sample in question was peripheral blood, obtained from a patient treated with radiotherapy plus ipilimumab. All receptors derive from a human donor with non-small cell lung cancer that progressed on radiotherapy plus ipilimumab.

The CDR3 bases are TGTGCCAGCAGTGAGCAGGGGAACACCGGGGAGCTGTTTTTT. Encoded protein: CASSEQGNTGELFF. V gene TRBV2 combines with J gene TRBJ2-2; a possible D gene is TRBD1 (5 bases). Germline V gene lookup returns CDR1 SNHLY and CDR2 FYNNEI. Trimming left V 3 bases short and J 1 base short, with 6 bases between. This CDR3 comprises 14 residues. The variable domain in full, with the rest retrieved from reference TRBV2 and TRBJ2-2, is EPEVTQTPSHQVTQMGQEVILRCVPISNHLYFYWYRQILGQKVEFLVSFYNNEISEKSEIFDDQFSVERPDGSNFTLKIRSTKLEDSAMYFCASSEQGNTGELFFGEGSRLTVL.

The gene calls are TRBV7-8 and TRBJ2-5, with D possibly matching TRBD2 (6 bases). Germline-derived CDR1 and CDR2 are SGHVS and FQNEAQ. CDR3 size: 14 residues. V was clipped by 1 base and J by 9 bases, with 15 bases between them. CDR3: CASSLDTGRMSQYF. The CDR3 nucleotides read TGTGCCAGCAGCTTAGACACGGGGAGGATGTCCCAGTACTTC.

The chain couples TRBV19 to TRBJ2-1; 7 bases map to TRBD2. Per germline, CDR1 LNHDA and CDR2 SQIVND (reference sequence). The CDR3 contains 13 residues. V shed 2 bases and J 7 bases; nucleotides not matched to a gene: 2. The CDR3 protein is CASSIMGGNEQFF. The CDR3 nucleotides are TGTGCCAGTAGTATAATGGGGGGGAATGAGCAGTTCTTC.

This chain links TRBV6-9 with TRBJ2-1; D perhaps matches TRBD2 (5 bases). The germline gives CDR1 MNHGY, CDR2 SVAAGI. The CDR3 spans 14 residues. V lost 3 bases, J lost 8 bases, and 14 bases lay in between. The chain's CDR3 is CASSYAALADEQFF. CDR3 in DNA: TGTGCCAGCAGTTACGCGGCCCTAGCCGATGAGCAGTTCTTC.

This clone was observed many times. V and J are TRBV18 and TRBJ2-7; the match to TRBD1 covers 8 bases. J was trimmed by 5 bases and V by 4 bases; bases with no gene match: 10. Germline CDR1 and CDR2: KGHSH and LQKENI. CDR3 length: 15 amino acids. The CDR3 reads CASSQPTGDLDEQYF. The CDR3, as DNA: TGTGCCAGCTCACAACCGACAGGGGATCTAGACGAGCAGTACTTC.

The chain employs TRBV10-3 and TRBJ2-1; D is possibly TRBD1 or TRBD2 (5 bases each). With 9 bases removed from V and 4 bases from J, the gap between germline ends came to 34 bases. This CDR3 has 20 residues. Germline loops: CDR1 ENHRY, CDR2 SYGVKD. CDR3 bases: TGTGCCATGAGGGGCGACACTGACAGACGCAGGCCTCAGCGATACAATGAGCAGTTCTTC. Translated: CAMRGDTDRRRPQRYNEQFF.

The genes are TRBV5-1 and TRBJ2-5, with D possibly being TRBD1 (5 bases). This CDR3 comprises 15 residues. CDR1 is SGHRS and CDR2 is YFSETQ in the germline V gene. The V end was cut by 0 bases, the J end by 4 bases, with 13 bases between. In DNA, the CDR3 is TGCGCCAGCAGCTTGGAGTCAGGGCAGGGAGAGACCCAGTACTTC. Translated: CASSLESGQGETQYF. The full variable domain, its missing parts supplied by reference TRBV5-1 and TRBJ2-5, is KAGVTQTPRYLIKTRGQQVTLSCSPISGHRSVSWYQQTPGQGLQFLFEYFSETQRNKGNFPGRFSGRQFSNSRSEMNVSTLELGDSALYLCASSLESGQGETQYFGPGTRLLVL.

The chain recombines TRBV5-1 with TRBJ2-1, with TRBD2 matching 10 bases. The CDR3 length is 15 residues. Germline assignment: CDR1 SGHRS and CDR2 YFSETQ. V gave up 1 base and J gave up 5 bases; unmatched junction bases: 3. The CDR3 DNA sequence: TGCGCCAGCAGCTTGCAAGCGGGAGGGAACAATGAGCAGTTCTTC. As protein: CASSLQAGGNNEQFF.

The chain employs TRBV6-5 and TRBJ2-7; D gene ambiguous. The CDR3 is 14 residues long. The ends were cut back, 0 bases at V and 1 base at J, with 7 bases in the middle. Germline V lookup: CDR1 MNHEY, CDR2 SVGAGI. Here the CDR3 DNA reads TGTGCCAGCAGTTACTCGATAGGGTCCTACGAGCAGTACTTC. This translates into CASSYSIGSYEQYF.

V is TRBV6-5 and J is TRBJ1-1, with TRBD1 identical over 9 bases. Losses at the gene ends were 5 bases for V and 1 base for J; bases not matched to a gene: 5. CDR3 size: 15 residues. Germline V gene data show CDR1 as MNHEY and CDR2 as SVGAGI. The CDR3 protein is CASSKPTGGNTEAFF. The CDR3 bases are TGTGCCAGCAGTAAACCGACAGGGGGGAACACTGAAGCTTTCTTT.

The chain employs TRBV9 and TRBJ2-7; D is unclear. This CDR3 has 14 residues. V was trimmed by 7 bases and J by 4 bases, leaving 18 bases between them. Germline V gene lookup returns CDR1 SGDLS and CDR2 YYNGEE. The CDR3 bases are TGTGCCAGCGGAGACGGCGGCAGCCTATACGAGCAGTACTTC. Protein: CASGDGGSLYEQYF. Full variable domain (remainder filled in from reference TRBV9 and TRBJ2-7): DSGVTQTPKHLITATGQRVTLRCSPRSGDLSVYWYQQSLDQGLQFLIQYYNGEERAKGNILERFSAQQFPDLHSELNLSSLELGDSALYFCASGDGGSLYEQYFGPGTRLTVT.

This clone was observed a single time. The chain combines TRBV18 with TRBJ1-1, with D perhaps TRBD1 (6 bases). The CDR3 contains 13 residues. The V end was cut by 6 bases, the J end by 1 base, with 9 bases between. CDR1 and CDR2 (germline): KGHSH, LQKENI. CDR3 loop: CASSTDRNTEAFF. The CDR3 nucleotides read TGTGCCAGCTCGACGGACAGGAACACTGAAGCTTTCTTT.

The V call is TRBV7-9, the J call TRBJ2-1; D is unresolved. V lost 5 bases and J 1 base, leaving 12 bases between the germline ends. The CDR3 has 15 residues. From germline, CDR1 is SEHNR and CDR2 FQNEAQ (reference sequence). CDR3: CASSPGAGSYNEQFF. CDR3 nucleotides: TGTGCCAGCAGCCCGGGCGCAGGTTCCTACAATGAGCAGTTCTTC. Full variable domain (missing parts from reference TRBV7-9 and TRBJ2-1): DTGVSQNPRHKITKRGQNVTFRCDPISEHNRLYWYRQTLGQGPEFLTYFQNEAQLEKSRLLSDRFSAERPKGSFSTLEIQRTEQGDSAMYLCASSPGAGSYNEQFFGPGTRLTVL.

This chain links TRBV4-2 with TRBJ2-3, with D unresolved. Germline CDR1 LGHNA, CDR2 YNFKEQ. V lost 0 bases and J lost 2, with 9 bases in between. The CDR3 spans 15 residues. CDR3: CASSQELLATDTQYF. As DNA, the CDR3 is TGTGCCAGCAGCCAAGAGCTCCTGGCCACAGATACGCAGTATTTT.

The rearrangement joins TRBV28 to TRBJ2-7, with 8 bases fitting TRBD1. With 7 bases clipped from V and 2 bases from J, the junction kept 7 bases outside the gene matches. The CDR3 runs to 14 residues. Germline loops: CDR1 MDHEN, CDR2 SYDVKM. In nucleotides, the CDR3 is TGTGCCAGCAAAAGGGACAGGCCTACCTACGAGCAGTACTTC. Encoded protein: CASKRDRPTYEQYF.

The V call is TRBV7-2, the J call TRBJ2-2, with 11 bases aligning to TRBD2. J was trimmed by 6 bases and V by 4 bases; bases with no gene match: 7. Germline V gives CDR1 SGHTA, CDR2 FQGNSA. This CDR3 region has 16 residues. This CDR3 is CASSSISTSGAGELFF. In nucleotides, the CDR3 is TGTGCCAGCAGCTCAATCTCGACTAGCGGGGCCGGGGAGCTGTTTTTT.

The V call is TRBV6-5, the J call TRBJ2-7; D is perhaps TRBD1 or TRBD2 (5 bases each). Germline CDR1 is MNHEY and CDR2 is SVGAGI. Trimming took 4 bases from V and 0 from J, leaving 10 bases between them. The CDR3 runs to 14 residues. The CDR3, as DNA: TGTGCCAGCAGTTTTAGAGGGGCCTCCTACGAGCAGTACTTC. This encodes CASSFRGASYEQYF.

This chain uses TRBV5-6 with TRBJ2-1, with 7 bases identical to TRBD1. With 4 bases clipped from V and 2 bases from J, the junction kept 3 bases outside the gene matches. CDR1 and CDR2 from the germline V gene are SGHDT and YYEEEE. The CDR3 spans 14 residues. CDR3 region: CASSDTGAYNEQFF. The CDR3 DNA is TGTGCCAGCAGCGATACAGGGGCCTACAATGAGCAGTTCTTC.

This clone occurred a few times. This sequence joins TRBV5-1 and TRBJ1-1; TRBD1 matches 8 bases. Losses at the gene ends were 4 bases for V and 0 bases for J; bases not matched to a gene: 5. CDR1 SGHRS and CDR2 YFSETQ come from the germline V gene. The CDR3 loop spans 15 amino acids. The CDR3 sequence is CASSPQGAMNTEAFF. DNA of the CDR3: TGCGCCAGCAGCCCTCAGGGGGCGATGAACACTGAAGCTTTCTTT.

The chain is built from TRBV5-4 and TRBJ2-2; a weak D match, TRBD1 (5 bases). The germline gives CDR1 SGHNT, CDR2 YYREEE (reference sequence). This CDR3 comprises 12 residues. Trimming pared 2 bases from V and 9 bases from J, leaving 8 bases between. The chain's CDR3 is CASSLMDRELFF. CDR3 DNA sequence: TGTGCCAGCAGCTTAATGGACAGGGAGCTGTTTTTT.

In DNA form, the CDR3 reads TGTGCCTGGAGTCTAGCGGGGAGTTTAGAAGCAGATACGCAGTATTTT. This gives the protein CAWSLAGSLEADTQYF. This rearrangement joins TRBV30 to TRBJ2-3, with 9 bases lining up with TRBD2. The CDR3 runs 16 residues. The trim removed 2 bases at V and 4 bases at J, leaving 10 bases unmatched. Germline V gene sequence: CDR1 GTSNPN, CDR2 SVGIG (reference sequence).

The CDR3 here is CASSRDRAHNSPLHF. CDR3 DNA: TGTGCCAGCAGCCGCGACAGGGCCCATAATTCACCCCTCCACTTT. The chain links TRBV7-8 to TRBJ1-6; 7 bases align to TRBD1. With V trimmed by 5 bases and J by 5 bases, 6 bases remained unmatched. CDR3 length: 15 amino acids. Germline values: CDR1 SGHVS, CDR2 FQNEAQ.

The chain couples TRBV7-3 to TRBJ2-3, with TRBD1 identical over 7 bases. The CDR3 length is 16 residues. J gave up 5 bases and V 1 base, and 9 bases lay outside the gene matches. The germline V gene encodes CDR1 SGHTA and CDR2 FQGTGA. The CDR3 DNA follows: TGTGCCAGCAGCTTAAGAGGGACAGTTACCGGAGATACGCAGTATTTT. Translating it yields CASSLRGTVTGDTQYF.

This clone was found a few times. The rearrangement joins TRBV6-5 to TRBJ2-1; 9 nucleotides agree with TRBD2. J gave up 0 bases and V 6 bases, and 3 bases lay outside the gene matches. Germline loops: CDR1 MNHEY, CDR2 SVGAGI. The CDR3 contains 15 residues. CDR3 amino acids: CASRLSGGSYNEQFF. DNA of the CDR3: TGTGCCAGCAGGCTTAGCGGGGGCTCCTACAATGAGCAGTTCTTC.

The chain combines TRBV28 with TRBJ1-2; TRBD1 matches 8 bases. V gave up 1 base and J gave up 7 bases; unmatched junction bases: 14. The germline gives CDR1 MDHEN, CDR2 SYDVKM. The CDR3 is 17 residues long. DNA of the CDR3: TGTGCCAGCAGTTTATTTGGGCAGAAACAGGGGGACGGTGGCTACACCTTC. This translates into CASSLFGQKQGDGGYTF.